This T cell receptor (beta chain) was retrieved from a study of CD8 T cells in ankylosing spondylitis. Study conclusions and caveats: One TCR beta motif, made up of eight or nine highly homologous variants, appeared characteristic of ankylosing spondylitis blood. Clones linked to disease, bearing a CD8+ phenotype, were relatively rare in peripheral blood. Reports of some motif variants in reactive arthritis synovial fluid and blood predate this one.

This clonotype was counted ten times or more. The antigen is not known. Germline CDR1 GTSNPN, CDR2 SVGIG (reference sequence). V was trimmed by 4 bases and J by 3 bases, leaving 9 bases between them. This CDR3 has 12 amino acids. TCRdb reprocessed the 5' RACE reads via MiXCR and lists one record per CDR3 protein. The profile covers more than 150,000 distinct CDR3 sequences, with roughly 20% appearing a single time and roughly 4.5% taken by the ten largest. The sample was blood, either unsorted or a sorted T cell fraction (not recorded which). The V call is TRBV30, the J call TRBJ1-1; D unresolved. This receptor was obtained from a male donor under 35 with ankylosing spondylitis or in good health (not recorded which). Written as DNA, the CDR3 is TGTGCCTGGACTCGGGGAGACACTGAAGCTTTCTTT. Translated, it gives CAWTRGDTEAFF.